A selection of T cell receptor beta chains follows, all from one sample in a study of blood T cells in healthy people across ages. In TCRdb, the 5' RACE reads were re-called with MiXCR into one record per CDR3 protein. Among 650,000 to 1,000,000 distinct CDR3 sequences listed, roughly 40% were seen once. Sequences were obtained from blood. Receptor source: a man aged 18 to 29 in good health. The CDR3 runs from the conserved cysteine through the conserved F or W. Where a row states a size, it is once, few, many or the class of an expanded clone; other rows omit it.

clone_size: .
v_call: TRBV5-4
cdr3_length: 14
cdr3_aa: CASSWGTPLYGYTF

clone_size: .
v_call: TRBV29-1
cdr3_length: 14
cdr3_aa: CSVDTGYSGYEQYF

clone_size: .
v_call: TRBV7-8
cdr3_length: 15
cdr3_aa: CASSVTSGRAHEQFF

clone_size: .
v_call: TRBV7-7
cdr3_length: 16
cdr3_aa: CASSLGYRDRIVEQYF

clone_size: few
v_call: TRBV12-5
cdr3_length: 17
cdr3_aa: CASGGTGKSSYNSPLHF

clone_size: .
v_call: TRBV20-1
cdr3_length: 14
cdr3_aa: CSAKTSRGGYGDTF

clone_size: many
v_call: TRBV7-8
cdr3_length: 16
cdr3_aa: CASSLGAGATGDTQYF

clone_size: few
v_call: TRBV3-1
cdr3_length: 16
cdr3_aa: CASSQGLKASNEKLFF

clone_size: .
v_call: TRBV25-1
cdr3_length: 14
cdr3_aa: CASSADPGGDTQYF

clone_size: .
v_call: TRBV20-1
cdr3_length: 14
cdr3_aa: CSARDYSLNTEAFF

clone_size: once
v_call: TRBV6-2/TRBV6-3
cdr3_length: 14
cdr3_aa: CASIDRDAPYEQYF

clone_size: .
v_call: TRBV4-2
cdr3_length: 16
cdr3_aa: CVSSQDWAVAKNIQYF

clone_size: few
v_call: TRBV15
cdr3_length: 13
cdr3_aa: CATSRDRTYEQYF

clone_size: .
v_call: TRBV4-3
cdr3_length: 15
cdr3_aa: CASSQDTGVSSGYTF

clone_size: many
v_call: TRBV4-3
cdr3_length: 15
cdr3_aa: CASSQSRHPGETQYF

clone_size: .
v_call: TRBV2
cdr3_length: 13
cdr3_aa: CASRTRLTDTQYF

clone_size: .
v_call: TRBV7-2
cdr3_length: 16
cdr3_aa: CASSPPEGAPYNEQYF

clone_size: .
v_call: TRBV4-2
cdr3_length: 16
cdr3_aa: CASSQDRAGAYYEQYF

clone_size: many
v_call: TRBV12-3/TRBV12-4
cdr3_length: 13
cdr3_aa: CASSLGRTYGYTF

clone_size: many
v_call: TRBV6-6
cdr3_length: 14
cdr3_aa: CASSSDRGEDGYTF

clone_size: .
v_call: TRBV20-1
cdr3_length: 14
cdr3_aa: CSASNPQGAGELFF

clone_size: few
v_call: TRBV11-2
cdr3_length: 12
cdr3_aa: CASSRGLYGYTF

clone_size: many
v_call: TRBV20-1
cdr3_length: 13
cdr3_aa: CSARRTGAYEQYF

clone_size: .
v_call: TRBV13
cdr3_length: 15
cdr3_aa: CASSYEGLSTDTQYF

clone_size: .
v_call: TRBV20-1
cdr3_length: 14
cdr3_aa: CSARGLRTNNEQFF

clone_size: .
v_call: TRBV27
cdr3_length: 15
cdr3_aa: CASSLSTGMNTEAFF

clone_size: many
v_call: TRBV4-1
cdr3_length: 15
cdr3_aa: CASSPFENVRDTQYF

clone_size: .
v_call: TRBV4-1
cdr3_length: 20
cdr3_aa: CASSQEGRAGGRGWNTEAFF

clone_size: few
v_call: TRBV6-1
cdr3_length: 16
cdr3_aa: CASSPIQGLGVYEQYF

clone_size: .
v_call: TRBV4-1
cdr3_length: 15
cdr3_aa: CASSQERHVAGTQYF

clone_size: .
v_call: TRBV20-1
cdr3_length: 14
cdr3_aa: CSARGGGERFGYTF

clone_size: many
v_call: TRBV20-1
cdr3_length: 15
cdr3_aa: CSAVKQGLLNNEQFF

clone_size: .
v_call: TRBV7-9
cdr3_length: 16
cdr3_aa: CASSLEDRGLPYEQYF

clone_size: .
v_call: TRBV10-3
cdr3_length: 12
cdr3_aa: CAISDYGGGYTF

clone_size: few
v_call: TRBV6-2/TRBV6-3
cdr3_length: 16
cdr3_aa: CASSLGVPSSYNEQYF

clone_size: many
v_call: TRBV29-1
cdr3_length: 16
cdr3_aa: CSVGGLSTSSTDTQYF

clone_size: .
v_call: TRBV4-3
cdr3_length: 14
cdr3_aa: CASSQARGNQPQHF

clone_size: .
v_call: TRBV12-3/TRBV12-4
cdr3_length: 13
cdr3_aa: CASSLLGTYEQYF

clone_size: few
v_call: TRBV4-2
cdr3_length: 18
cdr3_aa: CASSQVYRAGGPNNEQFF

clone_size: .
v_call: TRBV6-2/TRBV6-3
cdr3_length: 15
cdr3_aa: CASRRQGSSYNEQYF

clone_size: .
v_call: TRBV7-2
cdr3_length: 14
cdr3_aa: CASSPRRGRTEAFF

clone_size: .
v_call: TRBV5-5
cdr3_length: 14
cdr3_aa: CASSFGETQETQFF

clone_size: .
v_call: TRBV6-5
cdr3_length: 15
cdr3_aa: CASSPRRGQDTEAFF

clone_size: .
v_call: TRBV5-5
cdr3_length: 15
cdr3_aa: CASSSSGPRRGTQYF

clone_size: few
v_call: TRBV6-1
cdr3_length: 14
cdr3_aa: CASSEIGRDLTKFF

clone_size: few
v_call: TRBV5-1
cdr3_length: 12
cdr3_aa: CASSFRGFEQFF

clone_size: few
v_call: TRBV6-6
cdr3_length: 16
cdr3_aa: CASSYSSGGAYNEQFF

clone_size: once
v_call: TRBV6-2/TRBV6-3
cdr3_length: 15
cdr3_aa: CASSARRNMNTEAFF